This T cell receptor beta chain was found in a study of OX40 agonist ivuxolimab in advanced cancers. Germline assignment: CDR1 LNHDA and CDR2 SQIVND (reference sequence). This CDR3 has 17 amino acids. Trimming took 4 bases from V and 3 from J; bases not matched to a gene: 10. Data came from immunoSEQ multiplex PCR; TCRdb stores just in-frame clones and leaves some out. The table lists about 78,000 clones, under 85% of them singletons. This rearrangement joins TRBV19 to TRBJ2-1; 9 bases are a match to TRBD1. This TCR was sampled from an adult with an advanced solid tumor such as melanoma, head and neck, liver or kidney cancer. The material was CD4+ or CD8+ T cells sorted from blood, obtained in a trial of the OX40 agonist ivuxolimab. As DNA, the CDR3 is TGTGCCAGTAGTACCCTCTCTGGGACAGGGTTCTACAATGAGCAGTTCTTC. Its translation: CASSTLSGTGFYNEQFF.